The 6 T cell receptor beta chains below come from one sample, sequenced in a study of blood T cell repertoires in COVID-19. This table comes from immunoSEQ multiplex PCR, and its TCRdb copy is limited to in-frame clones, with some not included. The sample lists 100,000 to 110,000 clones, roughly 80% occurring once. Sequencing was carried out using peripheral blood. These receptors originate from a man aged 45-60 years with active or convalescent COVID-19.

V usage is TRBV2 and J usage is TRBJ2-2; 10 bases map to TRBD2. The CDR3 has 16 amino acids. CDR1 and CDR2 (germline): SNHLY, FYNNEI. With 4 bases clipped from V and 5 bases from J, the junction kept 7 bases outside the gene matches. CDR3 sequence reads: CASSGASGRGTGELFF. CDR3 in DNA: TGTGCCAGCAGTGGAGCTAGCGGGAGAGGGACCGGGGAGCTGTTTTTT.

This clone came up a few times. V and J are TRBV18 and TRBJ2-1, with TRBD2 matching 11 bases. J gave up 10 bases and V 3 bases, and 8 bases lay outside the gene matches. The CDR3 runs 15 residues. Germline assignment: CDR1 KGHSH and CDR2 LQKENI. Here the CDR3 reads CASSPGTSGNPEQFF. CDR3 bases: TGTGCCAGCTCACCGGGGACTAGCGGAAACCCGGAGCAGTTCTTC.

The chain couples TRBV10-3 to TRBJ1-5, with 9 bases lining up with TRBD1. Germline V gene sequence: CDR1 ENHRY, CDR2 SYGVKD. This CDR3 contains 17 residues. V shed 2 bases and J 0 bases; nucleotides not matched to a gene: 5. For the CDR3, the DNA is TGTGCCATCAGTGAGACCCGGGACAGGGATAGCAATCAGCCCCAGCATTTT. This gives the protein CAISETRDRDSNQPQHF.

The genes are TRBV6-5 and TRBJ2-2; TRBD2 is a possible D gene (6 bases). The CDR3 loop spans 16 amino acids. The V gene's germline CDR1 is MNHEY and CDR2 SVGAGI. V was shortened by 4 bases and J by 4 bases, with 16 bases between the two germline ends. CDR3: CASSSFGGVVTGELFF. CDR3 coding DNA: TGTGCCAGCAGTTCTTTCGGGGGAGTGGTCACCGGGGAGCTGTTTTTT.

The gene calls are TRBV5-1 and TRBJ2-5; 8 nucleotides match TRBD1. This CDR3 contains 13 residues. The junction had 5 bases not matched to a gene; V was cut back by 5 bases and J by 5 bases. Germline-derived CDR1 and CDR2 are SGHRS and YFSETQ. CDR3 DNA: TGCGCCAGCAGTTCGGGACAGGATGAGACCCAGTACTTC. This sequence encodes CASSSGQDETQYF.

The chain links TRBV11-3 to TRBJ2-7; maybe TRBD2 (5 bases). CDR3 length equals 15 residues. CDR1 is SGHNT and CDR2 is YENEEA in the germline V gene. The V end was cut by 0 bases, the J end by 2 bases, with 11 bases between. This chain's CDR3 is CASSLDSGLPYEQYF. The CDR3 coding sequence is TGTGCCAGCAGCTTAGATTCGGGATTGCCCTACGAGCAGTACTTC.